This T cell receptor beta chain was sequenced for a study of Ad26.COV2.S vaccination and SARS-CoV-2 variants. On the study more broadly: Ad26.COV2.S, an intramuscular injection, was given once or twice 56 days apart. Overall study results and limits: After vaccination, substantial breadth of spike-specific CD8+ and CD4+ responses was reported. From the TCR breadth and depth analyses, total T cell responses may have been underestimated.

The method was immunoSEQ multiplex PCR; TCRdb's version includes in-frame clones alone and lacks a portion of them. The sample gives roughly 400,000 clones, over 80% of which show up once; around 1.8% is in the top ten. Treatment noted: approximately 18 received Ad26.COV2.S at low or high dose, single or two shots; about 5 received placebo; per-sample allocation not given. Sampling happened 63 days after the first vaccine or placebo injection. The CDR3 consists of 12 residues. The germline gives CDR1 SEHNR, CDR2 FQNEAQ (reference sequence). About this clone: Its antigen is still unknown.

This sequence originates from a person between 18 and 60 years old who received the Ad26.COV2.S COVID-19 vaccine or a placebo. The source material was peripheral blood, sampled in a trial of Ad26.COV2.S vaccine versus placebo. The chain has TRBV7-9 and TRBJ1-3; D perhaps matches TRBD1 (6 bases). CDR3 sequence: CAGAEAGNTIYF. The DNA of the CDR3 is TGTGCGGGGGCAGAGGCTGGAAACACCATATATTTT.